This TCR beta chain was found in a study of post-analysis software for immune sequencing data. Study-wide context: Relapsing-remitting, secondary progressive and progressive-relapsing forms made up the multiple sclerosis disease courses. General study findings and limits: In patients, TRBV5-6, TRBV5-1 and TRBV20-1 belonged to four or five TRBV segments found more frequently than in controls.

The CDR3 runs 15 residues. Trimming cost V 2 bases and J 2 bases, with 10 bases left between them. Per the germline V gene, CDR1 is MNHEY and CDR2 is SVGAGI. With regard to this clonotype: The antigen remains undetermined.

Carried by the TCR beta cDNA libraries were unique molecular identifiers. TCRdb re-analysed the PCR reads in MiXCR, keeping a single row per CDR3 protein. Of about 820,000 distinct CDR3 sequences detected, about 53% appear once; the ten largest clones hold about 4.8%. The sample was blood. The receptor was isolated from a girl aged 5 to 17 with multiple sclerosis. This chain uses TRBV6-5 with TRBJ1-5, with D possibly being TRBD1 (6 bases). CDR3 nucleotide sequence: TGTGCCAGCAGTTACACAGGGAGGGGCAATCAGCCCCAGCATTTT. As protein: CASSYTGRGNQPQHF.